This TCR beta chain was sequenced in a study of T cells after yellow fever vaccination. Universal primer sites and UMIs were introduced during 5'RACE template-switching synthesis of TCR cDNA. Each CDR3 protein gets one entry after TCRdb re-called the 5' RACE reads with MiXCR. The profile covers 300,000 to 450,000 distinct CDR3 sequences, with about 6% appearing a single time and 15% taken by the ten largest. This clonotype turned up a few times. Trimming shortened V by 7 bases and J by 8 bases, and 20 bases separated the two germline ends. The germline gives CDR1 MNHNS, CDR2 SASEGT. This CDR3 comprises 14 residues.

V and J are TRBV6-1 and TRBJ1-2; D is possibly TRBD1 (6 bases). The sample here was PBMCs, taken 5 days after the yellow fever booster vaccination. This TCR derives from a man aged 25-45 years who received the YFV17D yellow fever vaccine. DNA of the CDR3: TGTGCCAGCACTCCCCGAGGGGGTCGAGAGGGCTACACCTTC. This encodes CASTPRGGREGYTF.